These T cell receptor beta chains were read from a single sample in a study of shared clonotypes between healthy human individuals. This table comes from immunoSEQ multiplex PCR, and its TCRdb copy is limited to in-frame clones, with some not included. The repertoire consists of approximately 1,500,000 clones, with nearly 99% occurring once and the leading ten covering roughly 0.45%. Sequenced sample: naive CD4+ T cells sorted from blood. These receptors were collected from a man younger than 40 in good health. Both conserved end residues are part of each CDR3. Fields, in order: D gene, J gene, V gene, clone size, CDR3 DNA, CDR3 protein. The D gene is left open where the match is weak. Clone size is stated in some rows and not others, as once, few, many or a class when expanded.

D gene: NA
J gene: TRBJ1-5
V gene: TRBV19
clone size: NA
CDR3 DNA: TGTGCCAGTAGTATAACCCAGGGCCAGCCCCAGCATTTT
CDR3 protein: CASSITQGQPQHF

D gene: NA
J gene: TRBJ2-3
V gene: TRBV18
clone size: NA
CDR3 DNA: TGTGCCAGCTCGGGCCGTCTACGCACAGATACGCAGTATTTT
CDR3 protein: CASSGRLRTDTQYF

D gene: NA
J gene: TRBJ1-2
V gene: TRBV5-4
clone size: NA
CDR3 DNA: TGTGCCAGCAGCTTGCCGGGAGGTCGGGGCTACACCTTC
CDR3 protein: CASSLPGGRGYTF

D gene: TRBD1
J gene: TRBJ2-1
V gene: TRBV11-3
clone size: NA
CDR3 DNA: TGTGCCAGCAGCTTTAGAACGACAGGGAATGAGCAGTTCTTC
CDR3 protein: CASSFRTTGNEQFF

D gene: NA
J gene: TRBJ2-2
V gene: TRBV18
clone size: NA
CDR3 DNA: TGTGCCAGCTCACTTCGCGGGACTCCTACCCCACCCGGGGAGCTGTTTTTT
CDR3 protein: CASSLRGTPTPPGELFF

D gene: TRBD2
J gene: TRBJ2-5
V gene: TRBV14
clone size: NA
CDR3 DNA: TGTGCCAGCAGCCATTGGCGGGAGGGCCGTGAGACCCAGTACTTC
CDR3 protein: CASSHWREGRETQYF

D gene: NA
J gene: TRBJ2-1
V gene: TRBV7-2
clone size: NA
CDR3 DNA: TGTGCCAGCAGCTCTAGAGTCGGGGGCAGGGGCTATTCCTACAATGAGCAGTTCTTC
CDR3 protein: CASSSRVGGRGYSYNEQFF

D gene: TRBD2
J gene: TRBJ2-5
V gene: TRBV6-1
clone size: NA
CDR3 DNA: TGTGCCAGCAGTGAGGTGACTAGCGGGAGACTGGAGACCCAGTACTTC
CDR3 protein: CASSEVTSGRLETQYF

D gene: NA
J gene: TRBJ2-2
V gene: TRBV6-6
clone size: NA
CDR3 DNA: TGTGCCAGCAGTTACTCTGGACAGAACACCGGGGAGCTGTTTTTT
CDR3 protein: CASSYSGQNTGELFF

D gene: NA
J gene: TRBJ2-3
V gene: TRBV30
clone size: NA
CDR3 DNA: TGTGCCTGGAGTGACCCTAGCACAGATACGCAGTATTTT
CDR3 protein: CAWSDPSTDTQYF

D gene: NA
J gene: TRBJ2-1
V gene: TRBV18
clone size: NA
CDR3 DNA: TGTGCCAGCTCACCACCTAGCGCTGGTGATCGGTTCTTC
CDR3 protein: CASSPPSAGDRFF

D gene: NA
J gene: TRBJ2-3
V gene: TRBV13
clone size: NA
CDR3 DNA: TGTGCCAGCAGCTTAGCCCGGGGGCTGGCCACAGATACGCAGTATTTT
CDR3 protein: CASSLARGLATDTQYF

D gene: NA
J gene: TRBJ2-7
V gene: TRBV9
clone size: NA
CDR3 DNA: TGTGCCAGCAGCGTAGGAGCAGCCATTTCCTACGAGCAGTACTTC
CDR3 protein: CASSVGAAISYEQYF

D gene: NA
J gene: TRBJ2-2
V gene: TRBV18
clone size: NA
CDR3 DNA: TGTGCCAGCTCACCGGCAGCCCCGAACACCGGGGAGCTGTTTTTT
CDR3 protein: CASSPAAPNTGELFF

D gene: TRBD1
J gene: TRBJ2-1
V gene: TRBV5-5
clone size: NA
CDR3 DNA: TGTGCCAGCAGCCCGGGACAGGGGAGCTCCTACAATGAGCAGTTCTTC
CDR3 protein: CASSPGQGSSYNEQFF

D gene: NA
J gene: TRBJ2-1
V gene: TRBV5-1
clone size: NA
CDR3 DNA: TGCGCCAGCAGCTTCCGGCTCCGTGGTCCCTACAATGAGCAGTTCTTC
CDR3 protein: CASSFRLRGPYNEQFF

D gene: NA
J gene: TRBJ1-5
V gene: TRBV19
clone size: NA
CDR3 DNA: TGTGCCAGTAGTGGTTTGTCAGTGAGCAATCAGCCCCAGCATTTT
CDR3 protein: CASSGLSVSNQPQHF

D gene: NA
J gene: TRBJ2-5
V gene: TRBV19
clone size: NA
CDR3 DNA: TGTGCCAGTAGTGGGGACCATACTTCGAAAGAGACCCAGTACTTC
CDR3 protein: CASSGDHTSKETQYF

D gene: TRBD2
J gene: TRBJ2-7
V gene: TRBV28
clone size: NA
CDR3 DNA: TGTGCCAGCAGAGGGACTAGCGCCTACGAGCAGTACTTC
CDR3 protein: CASRGTSAYEQYF

D gene: NA
J gene: TRBJ2-1
V gene: TRBV10-3
clone size: NA
CDR3 DNA: TGTGCCATCAGTGAAGGTAGAAATGAGCAGTTCTTC
CDR3 protein: CAISEGRNEQFF

D gene: TRBD1
J gene: TRBJ1-1
V gene: TRBV19
clone size: NA
CDR3 DNA: TGTGCCATCCCCGCGGCGACAGGGGCTGAAGCTTTCTTT
CDR3 protein: CAIPAATGAEAFF

D gene: NA
J gene: TRBJ2-2
V gene: TRBV7-9
clone size: NA
CDR3 DNA: TGTGCCAGCAGGAAGGGAGACAGGGAGCTGTTTTTT
CDR3 protein: CASRKGDRELFF

D gene: NA
J gene: TRBJ1-1
V gene: TRBV7-2
clone size: NA
CDR3 DNA: TGTGCCAGCAGCCCACAACAGAACACTGAAGCTTTCTTT
CDR3 protein: CASSPQQNTEAFF

D gene: TRBD1
J gene: TRBJ2-3
V gene: TRBV7-9
clone size: NA
CDR3 DNA: TGTGCCAGCAGCACTACAGGGGTGGGTGGTACGCAGTATTTT
CDR3 protein: CASSTTGVGGTQYF

D gene: TRBD2
J gene: TRBJ2-2
V gene: TRBV29-1
clone size: NA
CDR3 DNA: TGCAGCGTTGAAGGGACTAGCGGGAGAACCAGAACCGGGGAGCTGTTTTTT
CDR3 protein: CSVEGTSGRTRTGELFF

D gene: NA
J gene: TRBJ1-2
V gene: TRBV9
clone size: once
CDR3 DNA: TGTGCCAGCAGCGTTGACAGTAACTATGGCTACACCTTC
CDR3 protein: CASSVDSNYGYTF

D gene: TRBD2
J gene: TRBJ2-2
V gene: TRBV7-6
clone size: NA
CDR3 DNA: TGTGCCAGCACCCTAGCGGGAGGGCCGGGCACCGGGGAGCTGTTTTTT
CDR3 protein: CASTLAGGPGTGELFF

D gene: NA
J gene: TRBJ2-3
V gene: TRBV27
clone size: NA
CDR3 DNA: TGTGCCAGCAAATATCAGGGGAGCACAGATACGCAGTATTTT
CDR3 protein: CASKYQGSTDTQYF

D gene: NA
J gene: TRBJ2-5
V gene: TRBV5-4
clone size: NA
CDR3 DNA: TGTGCCAGCAGCCTCCCTGATGTCCCGGGTGAGACCCAGTACTTC
CDR3 protein: CASSLPDVPGETQYF

D gene: TRBD1
J gene: TRBJ2-2
V gene: TRBV5-1
clone size: NA
CDR3 DNA: TGCGCCAGCAGCTCAGGGCCGGGACAGGGGGACACCGGGGAGCTGTTTTTT
CDR3 protein: CASSSGPGQGDTGELFF

D gene: NA
J gene: TRBJ1-5
V gene: TRBV25-1
clone size: NA
CDR3 DNA: TGTGCCAGCAGTGCGAAAGGACAGTTACAGCCCCAGCATTTT
CDR3 protein: CASSAKGQLQPQHF